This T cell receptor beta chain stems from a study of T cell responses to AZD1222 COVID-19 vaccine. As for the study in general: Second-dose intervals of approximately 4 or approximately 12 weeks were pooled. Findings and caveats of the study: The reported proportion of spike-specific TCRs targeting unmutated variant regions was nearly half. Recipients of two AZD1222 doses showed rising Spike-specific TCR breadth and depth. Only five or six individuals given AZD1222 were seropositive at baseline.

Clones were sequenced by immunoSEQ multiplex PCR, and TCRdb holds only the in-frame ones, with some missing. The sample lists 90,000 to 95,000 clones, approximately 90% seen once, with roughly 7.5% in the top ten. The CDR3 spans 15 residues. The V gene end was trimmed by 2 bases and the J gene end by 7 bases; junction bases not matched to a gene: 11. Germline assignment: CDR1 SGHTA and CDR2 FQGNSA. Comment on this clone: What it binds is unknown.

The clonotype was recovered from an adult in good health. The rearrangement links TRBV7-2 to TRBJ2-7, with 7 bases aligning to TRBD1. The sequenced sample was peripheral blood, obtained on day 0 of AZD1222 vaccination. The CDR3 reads CASSLFGDSDFEQYF. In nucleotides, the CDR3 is TGTGCCAGCAGCTTATTTGGGGACAGTGATTTTGAGCAGTACTTC.